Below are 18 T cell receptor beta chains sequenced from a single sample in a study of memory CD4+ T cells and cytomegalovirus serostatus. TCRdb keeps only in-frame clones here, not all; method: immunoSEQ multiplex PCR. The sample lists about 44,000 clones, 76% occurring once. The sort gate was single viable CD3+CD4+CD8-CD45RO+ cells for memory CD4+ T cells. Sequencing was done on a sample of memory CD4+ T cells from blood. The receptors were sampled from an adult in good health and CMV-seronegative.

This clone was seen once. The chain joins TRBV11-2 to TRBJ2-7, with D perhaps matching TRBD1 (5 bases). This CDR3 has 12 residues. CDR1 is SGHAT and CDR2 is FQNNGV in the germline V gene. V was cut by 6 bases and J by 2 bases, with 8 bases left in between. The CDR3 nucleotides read TGTGCCAGCAGTAGACAGCCCTACGAGCAGTACTTC. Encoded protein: CASSRQPYEQYF.

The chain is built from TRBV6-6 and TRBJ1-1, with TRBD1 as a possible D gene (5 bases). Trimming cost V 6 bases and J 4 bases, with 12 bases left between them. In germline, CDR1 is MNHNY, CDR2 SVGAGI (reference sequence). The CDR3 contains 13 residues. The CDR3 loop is CASSPQGSTEAFF. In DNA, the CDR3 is TGTGCCAGCAGCCCCCAGGGAAGCACTGAAGCTTTCTTT.

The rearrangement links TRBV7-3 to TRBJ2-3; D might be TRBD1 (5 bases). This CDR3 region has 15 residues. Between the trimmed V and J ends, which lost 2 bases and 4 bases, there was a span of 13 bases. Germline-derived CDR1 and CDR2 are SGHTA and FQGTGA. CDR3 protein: CASSLGVRAADTQYF. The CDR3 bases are TGTGCCAGCAGCTTAGGAGTCAGGGCGGCAGATACGCAGTATTTT.

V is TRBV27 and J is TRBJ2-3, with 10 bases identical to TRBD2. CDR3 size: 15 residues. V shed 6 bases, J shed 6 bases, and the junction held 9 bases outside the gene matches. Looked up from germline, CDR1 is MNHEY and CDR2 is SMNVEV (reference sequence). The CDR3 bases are TGTGCCAGCAGCGACTTAGCGGGGGGTTGGGATACGCAGTATTTT. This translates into CASSDLAGGWDTQYF.

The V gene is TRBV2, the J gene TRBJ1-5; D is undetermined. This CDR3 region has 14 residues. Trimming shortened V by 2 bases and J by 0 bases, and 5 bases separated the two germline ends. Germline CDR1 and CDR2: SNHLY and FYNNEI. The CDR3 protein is CASSEWHSNQPQHF. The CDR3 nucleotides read TGTGCCAGCAGTGAATGGCATAGCAATCAGCCCCAGCATTTT.

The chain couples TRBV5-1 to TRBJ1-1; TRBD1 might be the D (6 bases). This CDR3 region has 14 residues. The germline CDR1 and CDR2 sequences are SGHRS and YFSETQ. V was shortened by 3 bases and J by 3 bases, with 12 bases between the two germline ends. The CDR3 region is CASSWGARDTEAFF. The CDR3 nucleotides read TGCGCCAGCAGCTGGGGGGCGCGGGACACTGAAGCTTTCTTT.

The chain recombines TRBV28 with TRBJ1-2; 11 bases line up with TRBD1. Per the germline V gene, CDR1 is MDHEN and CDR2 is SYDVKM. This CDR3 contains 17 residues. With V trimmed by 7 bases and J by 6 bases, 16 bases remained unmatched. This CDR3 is CASISTAGTGGSHGYTF. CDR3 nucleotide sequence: TGTGCCAGCATCTCGACTGCCGGGACAGGGGGAAGTCATGGCTACACCTTC.

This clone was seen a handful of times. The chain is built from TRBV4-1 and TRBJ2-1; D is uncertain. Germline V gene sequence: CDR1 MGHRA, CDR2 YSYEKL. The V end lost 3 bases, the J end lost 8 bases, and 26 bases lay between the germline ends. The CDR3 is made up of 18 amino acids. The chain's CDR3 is CASSHVWQVYSRGDEQFF. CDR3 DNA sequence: TGCGCCAGCAGCCACGTATGGCAAGTCTACTCTCGCGGAGATGAGCAGTTCTTC.

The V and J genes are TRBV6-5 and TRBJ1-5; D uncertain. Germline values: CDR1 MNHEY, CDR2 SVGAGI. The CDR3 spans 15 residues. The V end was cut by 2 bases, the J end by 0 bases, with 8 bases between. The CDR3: CASSYNKNSNQPQHF. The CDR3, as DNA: TGTGCCAGCAGTTACAACAAAAATAGCAATCAGCCCCAGCATTTT.

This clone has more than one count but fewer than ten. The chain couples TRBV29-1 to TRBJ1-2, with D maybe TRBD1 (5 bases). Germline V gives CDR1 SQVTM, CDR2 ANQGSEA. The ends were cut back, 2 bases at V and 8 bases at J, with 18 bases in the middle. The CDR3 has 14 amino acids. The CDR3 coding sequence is TGCAGCGTTGAATCTGCCGGCAGGGAGGTAGGCTACACCTTC. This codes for CSVESAGREVGYTF.

The CDR3 sequence is CASTQSLNQETQYF. In DNA, the CDR3 is TGTGCCAGCACCCAGTCGCTGAACCAAGAGACCCAGTACTTC. The chain is built from TRBV5-6 and TRBJ2-5, with D hard to call. Germline loops: CDR1 SGHDT, CDR2 YYEEEE. V lost 6 bases and J lost 0, with 12 bases in between. CDR3 length: 14 residues. Variable domain in full (rest from reference TRBV5-6 and TRBJ2-5): DAGVTQSPTHLIKTRGQQVTLRCSPKSGHDTVSWYQQALGQGPQFIFQYYEEEERQRGNFPDRFSGHQFPNYSSELNVNALLLGDSALYLCASTQSLNQETQYFGPGTRLLVL.

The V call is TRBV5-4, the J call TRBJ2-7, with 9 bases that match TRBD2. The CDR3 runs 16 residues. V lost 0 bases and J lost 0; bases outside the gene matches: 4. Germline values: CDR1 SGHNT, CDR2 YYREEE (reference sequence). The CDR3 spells CASSLAAGGRSYEQYF. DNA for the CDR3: TGTGCCAGCAGCTTGGCGGCGGGGGGGCGCTCCTACGAGCAGTACTTC.

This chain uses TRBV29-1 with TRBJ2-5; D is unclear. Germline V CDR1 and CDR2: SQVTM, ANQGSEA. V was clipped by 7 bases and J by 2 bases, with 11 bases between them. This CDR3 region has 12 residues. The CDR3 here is CSAGWVQETQYF. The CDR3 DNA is TGCAGCGCCGGCTGGGTGCAAGAGACCCAGTACTTC.

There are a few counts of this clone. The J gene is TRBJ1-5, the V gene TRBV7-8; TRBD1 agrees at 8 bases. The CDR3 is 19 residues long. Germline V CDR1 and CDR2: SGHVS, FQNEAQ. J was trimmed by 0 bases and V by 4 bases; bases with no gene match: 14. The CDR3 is CASSSGRTGSTYSNQPQHF. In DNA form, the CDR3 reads TGTGCCAGCAGCTCAGGGCGGACAGGGTCGACCTATAGCAATCAGCCCCAGCATTTT.

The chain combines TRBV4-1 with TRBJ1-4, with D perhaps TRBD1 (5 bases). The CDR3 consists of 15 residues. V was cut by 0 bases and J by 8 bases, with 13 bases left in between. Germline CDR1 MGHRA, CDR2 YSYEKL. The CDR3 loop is CASSQDRVGGEKLFF. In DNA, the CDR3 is TGCGCCAGCAGCCAAGATAGGGTGGGGGGAGAAAAACTGTTTTTT.

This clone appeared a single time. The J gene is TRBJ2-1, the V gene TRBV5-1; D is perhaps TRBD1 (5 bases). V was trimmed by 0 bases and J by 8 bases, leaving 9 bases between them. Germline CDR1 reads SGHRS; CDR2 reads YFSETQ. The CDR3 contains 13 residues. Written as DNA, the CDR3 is TGCGCCAGCAGCTTGGTAGAAGGGGATGAGCAGTTCTTC. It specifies CASSLVEGDEQFF.

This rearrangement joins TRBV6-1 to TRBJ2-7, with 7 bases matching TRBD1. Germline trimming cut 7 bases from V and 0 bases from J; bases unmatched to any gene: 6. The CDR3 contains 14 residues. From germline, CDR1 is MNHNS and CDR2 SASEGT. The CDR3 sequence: CASTHRDSSYEQYF. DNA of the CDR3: TGTGCCAGCACCCATAGGGACAGCTCCTACGAGCAGTACTTC.

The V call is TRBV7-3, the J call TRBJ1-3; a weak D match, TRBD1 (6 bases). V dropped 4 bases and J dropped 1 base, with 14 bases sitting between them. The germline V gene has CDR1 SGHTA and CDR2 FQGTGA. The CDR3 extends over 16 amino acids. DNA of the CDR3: TGTGCCAGCAGCTCCGACAGCACAGGGTCTGGAAACACCATATATTTT. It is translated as CASSSDSTGSGNTIYF. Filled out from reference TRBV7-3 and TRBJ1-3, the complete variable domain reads GAGVSQTPSNKVTEKGKYVELRCDPISGHTALYWYRQSLGQGPEFLIYFQGTGAADDSGLPNDRFFAVRPEGSVSTLKIQRTERGDSAVYLCASSSDSTGSGNTIYFGEGSWLTVV.